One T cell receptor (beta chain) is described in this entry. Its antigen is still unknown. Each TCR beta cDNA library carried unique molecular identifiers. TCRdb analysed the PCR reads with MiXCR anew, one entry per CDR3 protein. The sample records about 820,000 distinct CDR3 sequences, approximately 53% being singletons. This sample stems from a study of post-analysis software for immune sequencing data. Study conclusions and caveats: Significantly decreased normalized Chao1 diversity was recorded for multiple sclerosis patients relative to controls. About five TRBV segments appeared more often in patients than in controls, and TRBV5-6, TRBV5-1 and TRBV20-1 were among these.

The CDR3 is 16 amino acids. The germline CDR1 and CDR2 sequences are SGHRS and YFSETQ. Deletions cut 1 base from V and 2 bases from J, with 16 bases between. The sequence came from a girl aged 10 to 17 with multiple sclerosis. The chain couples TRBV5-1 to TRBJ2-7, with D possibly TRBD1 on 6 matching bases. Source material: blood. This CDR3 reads CASSLPLRQEAYEQYF. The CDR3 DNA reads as TGCGCCAGCAGCTTGCCCCTCAGACAGGAGGCCTACGAGCAGTACTTC.